This T cell receptor beta chain appears in the sequencing data of a study of T cell responses to AZD1222 COVID-19 vaccine. Assay used: immunoSEQ multiplex PCR; TCRdb lists only in-frame clones, some missing. The sample records approximately 210,000 clones, roughly 94% being singletons. From germline, CDR1 is MNHEY and CDR2 SMNVEV (reference sequence). The CDR3 extends over 14 amino acids. Trimming removed 4 bases at V and 3 bases at J, with 9 bases between. This specimen consisted of peripheral blood, obtained 28 days after the second dose of the MenACWY control vaccine. The V gene is TRBV27, the J gene TRBJ2-2, with D uncertain. The TCR was taken from an adult who received the MenACWY meningococcal vaccine as a control. The CDR3 DNA follows: TGTGCCAGCAGTTCTTACAGTGACACCGGGGAGCTGTTTTTT. It codes for CASSSYSDTGELFF.